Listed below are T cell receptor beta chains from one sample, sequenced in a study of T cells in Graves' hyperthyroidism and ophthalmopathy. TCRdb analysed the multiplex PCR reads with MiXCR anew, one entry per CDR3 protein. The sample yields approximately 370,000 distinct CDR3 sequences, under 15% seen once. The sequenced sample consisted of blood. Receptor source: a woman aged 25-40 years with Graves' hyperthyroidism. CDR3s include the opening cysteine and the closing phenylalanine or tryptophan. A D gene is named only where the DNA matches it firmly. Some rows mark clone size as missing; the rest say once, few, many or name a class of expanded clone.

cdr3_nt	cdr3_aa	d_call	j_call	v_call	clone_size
TGTGCCAGCAGTGACTCCAACAGGCTCAATCAGCCCCAGCATTTT	CASSDSNRLNQPQHF	NA	TRBJ1-5	TRBV2	many
TGCAGTGCTAGGGCAACTAGCGGGGTTTACGAGCAGTACTTC	CSARATSGVYEQYF	TRBD2	TRBJ2-7	TRBV20-1	many
TGTGCCAGTACCCCGGGGACAGGGGGCATCAGTGGCTACACCTTC	CASTPGTGGISGYTF	TRBD1	TRBJ1-2	TRBV19	NA
TGTGCCTGGAGTGTAAACTCGAACAGCGTCTATGGCTACACCTTC	CAWSVNSNSVYGYTF	NA	TRBJ1-2	TRBV30	many
TGCAGCGTTAGAGAGAAAGCGAACACCGGGGAGCTGTTTTTT	CSVREKANTGELFF	NA	TRBJ2-2	TRBV29-1	few
TGTGCCAGCAGGGAGGCGCCCGGGTCGGGTGAAGCTTTCTTT	CASREAPGSGEAFF	NA	TRBJ1-1	TRBV11-2	few
TGTGCCAGCAGGGGCGGACTCTCTAACTATGGCTACACCTTC	CASRGGLSNYGYTF	NA	TRBJ1-2	TRBV6-1	NA
TGCAGTGCTGGCAGCAGATTCCAAGAGACCCAGTACTTC	CSAGSRFQETQYF	NA	TRBJ2-5	TRBV20-1	NA
TGTGCCAGCAGCTTGACGGGCACTGGGGCCAACGTCCTGACTTTC	CASSLTGTGANVLTF	NA	TRBJ2-6	TRBV7-8	many
TGTGCCACCGCGGGACTAGCGGGGACTAGCTCCTACAATGAGCAGTTCTTC	CATAGLAGTSSYNEQFF	TRBD2	TRBJ2-1	TRBV24-1	few
TGTGCCAGCACCCTAAGCGGGCACACCGGGGAGCTGTTTTTT	CASTLSGHTGELFF	NA	TRBJ2-2	TRBV12-3/TRBV12-4	NA
TGTGCCAGCAGTTACCCAGACACAAACAATGAGCAGTTCTTC	CASSYPDTNNEQFF	NA	TRBJ2-1	TRBV6-6	many
TGCAGTGCTACCCGAGAGGACTACGAGCAGTACTTC	CSATREDYEQYF	NA	TRBJ2-7	TRBV20-1	many
TGTGCCAGTAGTAGGGACAGGGCTTCTACCGAGCAGTTCTTC	CASSRDRASTEQFF	TRBD1	TRBJ2-1	TRBV19	NA
TGTGCCAGCAGTCTCGGGATATTGGATGTCTACGAGCAGTACTTC	CASSLGILDVYEQYF	NA	TRBJ2-7	TRBV6-1	many
TGCGCCAGCAGCACCGGACAGGGGGCGTTTGGCTACACCTTC	CASSTGQGAFGYTF	TRBD1	TRBJ1-2	TRBV5-1	NA